The 24 T cell receptor beta chains reported below all come from one sample, sequenced in a study of T cell responses to AZD1222 COVID-19 vaccine (dated by TCRdb to the early 2020s). The library was prepared using the immunoSEQ multiplex PCR assay. TCRdb mirrors the immuneACCESS table, restricted to in-frame sequences. Some clones are absent from its copies; in checked studies, under half trace to an unresolved V gene, and the reason for the others is unknown. In all, the sample holds under 200,000 clones, and around 93% of those were seen once. 1.5% to 2% of the sample goes to the ten largest clones. Reading the label with the study, this specimen's time point is: baseline before first vaccination. Sample: peripheral blood, taken on day 0 of AZD1222 vaccination. These receptors came from an adult in good health.

The chain carries TRBV25-1 and TRBJ2-6; D possibly corresponds to TRBD1 (6 bases). CDR1 is MGHDK, CDR2 SYGVNS, per germline. The germline V and J ends were trimmed by 0 bases and 4 bases, with 10 bases remaining between them. The CDR3 spans 16 residues. CDR3 nucleotide sequence: TGTGCCAGCAGTGAATATGGGGGCGCCGGGGCCAACGTCCTGACTTTC. It specifies CASSEYGGAGANVLTF. Full variable domain (missing parts from reference TRBV25-1 and TRBJ2-6): EADIYQTPRYLVIGTGKKITLECSQTMGHDKMYWYQQDPGMELHLIHYSYGVNSTEKGDLSSESTVSRIRTEHFPLTLESARPSHTSQYLCASSEYGGAGANVLTFGAGSRLTVL.

The V gene is TRBV10-3, the J gene TRBJ1-6; D not resolved. The CDR3 sequence is 14 residues long. Germline V gene lookup returns CDR1 ENHRY and CDR2 SYGVKD. Trimming left V 2 bases short and J 9 bases short, with 11 bases between. The CDR3 coding sequence is TGTGCCATCAGTGAGCCCATCTCCGGTTCACCCCTCCACTTT. It encodes CAISEPISGSPLHF.

The chain combines TRBV4-3 with TRBJ1-2; D call uncertain. The CDR3 consists of 12 residues. Trimming pared 4 bases from V and 9 bases from J, leaving 12 bases between. Per germline, CDR1 LGHNA and CDR2 YSLEER. The CDR3 DNA reads TGCGCCAGCAGCCTTCGCGGAGAAAGCTACACCTTC. Translated: CASSLRGESYTF.

This sequence joins TRBV4-3 and TRBJ2-7, with D possibly TRBD2 on 6 matching bases. V shed 2 bases and J shed 2 bases, with 13 bases lying between them. From germline, CDR1 is LGHNA and CDR2 YSLEER. This CDR3 region has 15 residues. The CDR3 spells CASSQMGGNTYEQYF. The CDR3, as DNA: TGCGCCAGCAGCCAAATGGGCGGGAACACCTACGAGCAGTACTTC.

This sequence joins TRBV7-8 and TRBJ2-1; D uncertain. The germline V gene has CDR1 SGHVS and CDR2 FQNEAQ. Trimming left V 5 bases short and J 2 bases short, with 16 bases between. The CDR3 extends over 16 amino acids. The CDR3 spells CASSPTFLMAYNEQFF. The CDR3 nucleotides read TGTGCCAGCAGCCCCACTTTCTTAATGGCCTACAATGAGCAGTTCTTC. The variable domain in full, with the rest retrieved from reference TRBV7-8 and TRBJ2-1, is GAGVSQSPRYKVAKRGQDVALRCDPISGHVSLFWYQQALGQGPEFLTYFQNEAQLDKSGLPSDRFFAERPEGSVSTLKIQRTQQEDSAVYLCASSPTFLMAYNEQFFGPGTRLTVL.

This clone was counted a few times. The V and J genes are TRBV10-1 and TRBJ1-4; D is uncertain. V lost 4 bases and J lost 7, with 13 bases in between. CDR1 and CDR2 (germline): WNHNN, SYGVQD (reference sequence). CDR3 length equals 14 residues. DNA of the CDR3: TGCGCCAGCAGTGCCTCGTCAGACGGTGAAAAACTGTTTTTT. It codes for CASSASSDGEKLFF.

This chain uses TRBV2 with TRBJ1-2; a possible D gene is TRBD1 (5 bases). The germline V and J ends were trimmed by 1 base and 4 bases, with 13 bases remaining between them. Germline lookup yields CDR1 SNHLY and CDR2 FYNNEI. The CDR3 sequence is 15 residues long. The CDR3 is CASSEDSGWAYGYTF. In DNA form, the CDR3 reads TGTGCCAGCAGTGAAGATTCAGGGTGGGCCTATGGCTACACCTTC. The whole variable domain, remainder taken from reference TRBV2 and TRBJ1-2, is EPEVTQTPSHQVTQMGQEVILRCVPISNHLYFYWYRQILGQKVEFLVSFYNNEISEKSEIFDDQFSVERPDGSNFTLKIRSTKLEDSAMYFCASSEDSGWAYGYTFGSGTRLTVV.

This clone has only one observation. V is TRBV28 and J is TRBJ1-4; the match to TRBD1 covers 8 bases. V was clipped by 1 base and J by 4 bases; unmatched bases: 14. From germline, CDR1 is MDHEN and CDR2 SYDVKM. The CDR3 covers 19 residues. The chain's CDR3 is CASSLSILGTGAINEKLFF. The CDR3 DNA reads as TGTGCCAGCAGTTTATCAATTCTAGGGACAGGAGCGATTAATGAAAAACTGTTTTTT.

The chain couples TRBV9 to TRBJ2-5; 9 nucleotides line up with TRBD2. The CDR3 consists of 16 residues. V was pared by 0 bases and J by 3 bases, with 6 bases of the junction left unmatched. CDR1 and CDR2 (germline): SGDLS, YYNGEE. CDR3 protein: CASSVGLAGVEETQYF. CDR3 nucleotides: TGTGCCAGCAGCGTAGGATTAGCGGGGGTGGAAGAGACCCAGTACTTC.

The chain carries TRBV6-2 or TRBV6-3 and TRBJ2-5, with D unresolved. V dropped 4 bases and J dropped 4 bases, with 22 bases sitting between them. Germline CDR1 is MNHEY and CDR2 is SVGEGT. The CDR3 contains 17 residues. This chain's CDR3 is CASSLNDPDFGRETQYF. The CDR3 region has the DNA TGTGCCAGCAGTTTAAACGATCCAGACTTTGGTCGAGAGACCCAGTACTTC.

The gene calls are TRBV2 and TRBJ1-5; D perhaps matches TRBD1 (6 bases). CDR1 and CDR2 (germline): SNHLY, FYNNEI. This CDR3 is 15 amino acids long. The V and J ends lost 6 bases and 1 base respectively, with 13 bases between them. Written as DNA, the CDR3 is TGTGCCAGCAGATGGGACACCCGAAGCAATCAGCCCCAGCATTTT. Amino acids: CASRWDTRSNQPQHF.

The chain carries TRBV7-2 and TRBJ1-3; D remains ambiguous. V was pared by 5 bases and J by 0 bases, with 11 bases between. Germline V gene data show CDR1 as SGHTA and CDR2 as FQGNSA. This CDR3 spans 15 amino acids. The CDR3 protein is CASSPAPYSGNTIYF. In DNA form, the CDR3 reads TGTGCCAGCAGCCCCGCGCCTTACTCTGGAAACACCATATATTTT.

In regard to this clone: Other nucleotide sequences in the sample specify the same CDR3. The V gene is TRBV27, the J gene TRBJ2-7; no reliable D call. The germline V gene encodes CDR1 MNHEY and CDR2 SMNVEV (reference sequence). V lost 3 bases to trimming and J lost 3 bases, with 9 bases between them. CDR3 length equals 13 residues. In nucleotides, the CDR3 is TGTGCCAGCAGTTTCGGTAGAAACTACGAGCAGTACTTC. Residues: CASSFGRNYEQYF.

This clone was seen once. The chain recombines TRBV6-6 with TRBJ2-2, with D unclear. There are 15 residues in the CDR3. CDR1 is MNHNY, CDR2 SVGAGI, per germline (reference sequence). The V gene lost 0 bases and the J gene lost 1 base, with 6 bases spanning the gap. CDR3 DNA sequence: TGTGCCAGCAGTTACTCGAGCTTGAACACCGGGGAGCTGTTTTTT. It is translated as CASSYSSLNTGELFF.

The chain employs TRBV9 and TRBJ1-3, with TRBD1 matching over 7 bases. The V and J ends lost 3 bases and 2 bases, in that order; junction bases with no gene match: 11. Germline V lookup: CDR1 SGDLS, CDR2 YYNGEE. CDR3 size: 17 residues. The CDR3 DNA reads TGTGCCAGCAGCGCACTTTTCAGACAGGGCGCTGGAAACACCATATATTTT. Amino acid sequence: CASSALFRQGAGNTIYF.

The CDR3 protein is CASSPQSYGQLIHTF. The CDR3 DNA reads TGTGCCAGCAGCCCACAGAGCTACGGACAGCTTATCCACACCTTC. The chain employs TRBV6-5 and TRBJ1-2; D is possibly TRBD1 (6 bases). CDR3 length equals 15 residues. Germline assignment: CDR1 MNHEY and CDR2 SVGAGI. Between the trimmed V and J ends, which lost 6 bases and 12 bases, there was a span of 26 bases.

This clone came up a few times. This chain connects TRBV7-9 to TRBJ2-4, with TRBD1 as a possible D gene (5 bases). V shed 1 base and J shed 0 bases, with 10 bases lying between them. The CDR3 is 16 amino acids. The germline CDR1 and CDR2 sequences are SEHNR and FQNEAQ (reference sequence). CDR3 loop: CASSLGAGIAKNIQYF. Here the CDR3 DNA reads TGTGCCAGCAGCTTAGGCGCAGGGATAGCCAAAAACATTCAGTACTTC. Full variable domain (missing parts from reference TRBV7-9 and TRBJ2-4): DTGVSQNPRHKITKRGQNVTFRCDPISEHNRLYWYRQTLGQGPEFLTYFQNEAQLEKSRLLSDRFSAERPKGSFSTLEIQRTEQGDSAMYLCASSLGAGIAKNIQYFGAGTRLSVL.

The CDR3 region has the DNA TGTGCCAGCAGCTTGGCAGTGAAACCCTACGAGCAGTACTTC. It yields the protein CASSLAVKPYEQYF. V and J are TRBV5-4 and TRBJ2-7, with no clear D. V was clipped by 0 bases and J by 2 bases, with 9 bases between them. CDR3 length equals 14 residues. Germline V lookup: CDR1 SGHNT, CDR2 YYREEE (reference sequence).

The genes are TRBV7-3 and TRBJ2-2; 16 bases are a match to TRBD2. V trimming: 4 bases; J trimming: 7 bases; junction bases outside the gene matches: 9. Germline CDR1 and CDR2: SGHTA and FQGTGA. This CDR3 spans 18 amino acids. The CDR3 nucleotides are TGTGCCAGCAGCTCGACAGGGACTAGCGGGAGGGCCGGCGGGGAGCTGTTTTTT. This encodes CASSSTGTSGRAGGELFF.

The CDR3 DNA reads TGTGCCAGCACCAAATTCGCTGGGGGCGCAGATACGCAGTATTTT. Translated: CASTKFAGGADTQYF. The chain combines TRBV7-9 with TRBJ2-3; D possibly corresponds to TRBD1 (6 bases). Per germline, CDR1 SEHNR and CDR2 FQNEAQ (reference sequence). This CDR3 is built from 15 residues. Trimming stripped 7 bases from V and 4 bases from J, with 18 bases between.

CDR3 DNA sequence: TGTGCCTGGATCTCCAGGAGCGTCGGAGTTGCGGGGCGGAGCACAGATACGCAGTATTTT. Protein sequence: CAWISRSVGVAGRSTDTQYF. V gene TRBV30 combines with J gene TRBJ2-3; D possibly corresponds to TRBD2 (6 bases). V gave up 4 bases and J gave up 0 bases, with 29 bases separating them. In germline, CDR1 is GTSNPN, CDR2 SVGIG (reference sequence). The length of the CDR3 is 20 residues.

The V gene is TRBV24-1, the J gene TRBJ1-2; no clear D. The germline V and J ends were trimmed by 5 bases and 4 bases, with 10 bases remaining between them. CDR3 length: 13 amino acids. Germline loops: CDR1 KGHDR, CDR2 SFDVKD. As DNA, the CDR3 is TGTGCCACCAGTGTAGACGGGCCCTATGGCTACACCTTC. Translating gives CATSVDGPYGYTF.

This clone was seen a single time. This sequence joins TRBV6-2 or TRBV6-3 and TRBJ1-1, with D unresolved. V gave up 4 bases and J gave up 3 bases, with 12 bases separating them. The germline V gene has CDR1 MNHEY and CDR2 SVGEGT. This CDR3 contains 14 residues. The CDR3: CASSSTDGYTEAFF. The CDR3, as DNA: TGTGCCAGCAGTTCTACGGACGGATACACTGAAGCTTTCTTT.

The chain uses TRBV7-6 and TRBJ1-5; 9 bases match TRBD1. The CDR3 consists of 16 residues. Germline V CDR1 and CDR2: SGHVS, FNYEAQ. The V and J ends lost 3 bases and 4 bases, in that order; junction bases with no gene match: 7. The CDR3 loop is CASSLEQGALNQPQHF. The DNA of the CDR3 is TGTGCCAGCAGCTTGGAACAGGGGGCGTTGAATCAGCCCCAGCATTTT.